This T cell receptor (beta chain) was profiled in a study of blood T cell repertoires in COVID-19 (dated by TCRdb to the early 2020s). At the level of the whole study: Samples covering the acute and convalescent phases of COVID-19 were provided by collaborators in the United States, Italy and Spain. HLA class I and class II types, where available, came from metadata supplied by the sample provider rather than from assay-based typing. A de-identified subject ID, COVID-19 status, age in years and sex were almost always included in the sample metadata. The samples were drawn from two sources: the first 160 participants of the ongoing ImmuneRACE study, and 1,200 or so subjects contributed by 6 global collaborators. The repertoires were released in a freely available public database intended as a resource for research on the immune response to SARS-CoV-2. The dataset comprised deeply sampled blood TCRbeta repertoires from subjects exposed to, actively infected with, or recovered from COVID-19. The prospective study material was composed of cDNA or gDNA derived from T cells, B-cell-depleted T cells, or PBMCs. The investigation overall reported the following: The quantity of clinical and demographic metadata differed by source and by participant and was supplied without curation.

Whole blood was collected in K2EDTA tubes by collaborating institutions according to the institutions' own protocols. For TCRbeta analysis, collaborators shipped samples as frozen whole blood, isolated PBMCs, or DNA extracted from either of those sample types. A word on this clone: Its antigen target is currently unknown. Per-nucleotide qualities are absent, and no much larger clonotype sits a single base away.

TCRbeta CDR3 regions were amplified from genomic DNA by means of the immunoSEQ Assay, a bias-controlled multiplex PCR. The authors' analysis ran thus. The number of nucleated cells in each sample was estimated from the amplification of reference gene primers within the assay. Sequence reads were collapsed and filtered to measure the absolute abundance of every unique TCRbeta CDR3 rearrangement. For each sample, productive Simpson clonality was calculated by taking the square root of Simpson's diversity index across productive rearrangements. The immuneACCESS repertoire file appears here via TCRdb, limited to in-frame rearrangements. These files lack a portion of the clones; in checked studies, under half of the deficit traces to unresolved V genes, and the cause of the others is not known. The D gene and trimming were derived from the DNA, and the V and J assignments and clone size from that table. A total of fewer than 45,000 clones appear in this sample, roughly 84% of them only once. About 31% of the sample is in the top ten clones.

The specimen was peripheral blood. The clonotype was recovered from a woman older than 75 with acute or convalescent COVID-19.

The CDR3: CAWSGGLAGFEQYF. At the DNA level, the sequence is TGTGCCTGGAGTGGGGGACTAGCGGGATTCGAGCAGTACTTC. The chain uses TRBV30 and TRBJ2-7, and 13 bases in between align with TRBD2. CDR3 length: 14 amino acids, cysteine to phenylalanine. Only the CDR3 region is kept as DNA, spanning 42 bases read in frame from base 1. Trimming leaves V shorter by 1 base and J shorter by 6 bases, with the junction holding 3 bases beyond the gene matches. CDR1 GTSNPN and CDR2 SVGIG were looked up in the germline V gene (reference sequence).